Given below is one T cell receptor (beta chain) in context. CDR3 size: 17 residues. V lost 2 bases to trimming and J lost 1 base, with 16 bases between them. CDR1 and CDR2 from the germline V gene are ENHRY and SYGVKD. The data were taken from a study of technical replicates of blood from a handful of donors. Libraries were prepared by immunoSEQ multiplex PCR; TCRdb keeps only in-frame clonotypes and omits some of them. Among around 74,000 clones listed, approximately 86% were seen once. Source material: PBMCs. V usage is TRBV10-3 and J usage is TRBJ2-3; a weak D match, TRBD2 (7 bases). The receptor comes from a human donor in good health. Some clones in this sample may be carry-over from other donors' samples. For the CDR3, the DNA is TGTGCCATCAGTGAGACTCTACAGGGAGGGGGCACAGATACGCAGTATTTT. This codes for CAISETLQGGGTDTQYF.